Shown below are 18 T cell receptor beta chains from a single sample sequenced in a study of blood T cell repertoires in COVID-19. TCRdb's copy holds only in-frame clones and misses some; the assay was immunoSEQ multiplex PCR. The table lists hundreds of thousands of clones, about 90% of them singletons. The sequencing input was peripheral blood. The source of these receptors is a woman in her 40s who had recovered from COVID-19.

The gene calls are TRBV23-1 and TRBJ1-3; D is unclear. TRBV23-1 is filed as an ORF, its function uncertain. V gave up 0 bases and J gave up 2 bases, with 8 bases separating them. CDR3 length: 15 amino acids. The CDR3 reads CASSQSPTTGNTIYF. The CDR3 nucleotides are TGCGCCAGCAGTCAATCGCCGACAACTGGAAACACCATATATTTT.

J is TRBJ1-5 and V is TRBV7-8; TRBD1 might be the D (5 bases). Looked up from germline, CDR1 is SGHVS and CDR2 is FQNEAQ. The CDR3 consists of 14 residues. V shed 6 bases and J shed 1 base, with 10 bases lying between them. The chain's CDR3 is CASSYRQSNQPQHF. CDR3 nucleotides: TGTGCCAGCAGTTACCGACAGAGCAATCAGCCCCAGCATTTT.

The rearrangement joins TRBV2 to TRBJ1-2; TRBD1 agrees at 7 bases. CDR3 length: 13 amino acids. Looked up from germline, CDR1 is SNHLY and CDR2 is FYNNEI. V shed 3 bases and J 7 bases; nucleotides not matched to a gene: 5. DNA for the CDR3: TGTGCCAGCAGTGAGGACAGGTGGGGTGGCTACACCTTC. This translates into CASSEDRWGGYTF.

This sequence joins TRBV4-3 and TRBJ1-2, with TRBD1 identical over 7 bases. Germline V CDR1 and CDR2: LGHNA, YSLEER. V lost 5 bases and J lost 6; bases outside the gene matches: 9. The CDR3 spans 14 residues. This chain's CDR3 is CASSRQTGNNGYTF. The CDR3 coding sequence is TGCGCCAGCAGCAGACAGACAGGGAATAATGGCTACACCTTC.

The chain couples TRBV4-3 to TRBJ1-1; the D gene is possibly TRBD1 (6 bases). Trimming removed 1 base at V and 5 bases at J, with 14 bases between. CDR3 length equals 15 residues. Looked up from germline, CDR1 is LGHNA and CDR2 is YSLEER. The CDR3 here is CASSQGTDFMTEAFF. In nucleotides, the CDR3 is TGCGCCAGCAGCCAAGGGACAGATTTTATGACTGAAGCTTTCTTT.

V gene TRBV5-6 combines with J gene TRBJ2-7, with D possibly TRBD2 on 7 matching bases. V was shortened by 1 base and J by 2 bases, with 19 bases between the two germline ends. The CDR3 is 17 amino acids. The germline CDR1 and CDR2 sequences are SGHDT and YYEEEE. In nucleotides, the CDR3 is TGTGCCAGCAGCTTGAACCCCAACCGGGGGGCTCCCTACGAGCAGTACTTC. Amino acids: CASSLNPNRGAPYEQYF.

This chain uses TRBV7-3 with TRBJ2-6; 10 bases line up with TRBD1. This CDR3 contains 17 residues. The germline CDR1 and CDR2 sequences are SGHTA and FQGTGA. The J segment lost 2 bases and the V segment lost 5 bases, leaving 6 bases of the junction unmatched. The CDR3, as DNA: TGTGCCAGCAGCCTCCTCGGACAGGGGGCTGGGGCCAACGTCCTGACTTTC. Amino acids: CASSLLGQGAGANVLTF.

A few counts support this clone. The chain joins TRBV4-1 to TRBJ1-1; D unresolved. V was trimmed by 0 bases and J by 0 bases, leaving 5 bases between them. This CDR3 is built from 14 residues. Germline V gives CDR1 MGHRA, CDR2 YSYEKL. Here the CDR3 reads CASSQDQVNTEAFF. The DNA of the CDR3 is TGCGCCAGCAGCCAAGATCAGGTGAACACTGAAGCTTTCTTT.

V usage is TRBV6-6 and J usage is TRBJ2-1, with 14 bases identical to TRBD2. Germline CDR1 is MNHNY and CDR2 is SVGAGI (reference sequence). The CDR3 has 15 amino acids. V was pared by 4 bases and J by 7 bases, with 3 bases of the junction left unmatched. The CDR3 loop reads CASSSTSGGENEQFF. CDR3 DNA: TGTGCCAGCAGTTCGACTAGCGGGGGGGAGAATGAGCAGTTCTTC.

The V call is TRBV5-1, the J call TRBJ1-3; D not resolved. The germline V gene has CDR1 SGHRS and CDR2 YFSETQ. This CDR3 has 13 residues. The CDR3 sequence: CACRLYSGNTIYF. In nucleotides, the CDR3 is TGCGCGTGCCGTCTCTACTCTGGAAACACCATATATTTT.

The sample holds a few counts of this clone. The V call is TRBV2, the J call TRBJ1-1, with D perhaps TRBD1 (6 bases). Per the germline V gene, CDR1 is SNHLY and CDR2 is FYNNEI. V was trimmed by 7 bases and J by 1 base, leaving 10 bases between them. The CDR3 length is 13 residues. DNA of the CDR3: TGTGCCAGCAACCAACAGGGGAACACTGAAGCTTTCTTT. Translation gives CASNQQGNTEAFF.

This chain links TRBV6-6 with TRBJ2-7, with TRBD1 matching 8 bases. CDR1 MNHNY and CDR2 SVGAGI come from the germline V gene (reference sequence). The CDR3 is 15 residues long. The J segment lost 6 bases and the V segment lost 11 bases, leaving 18 bases of the junction unmatched. For the CDR3, the DNA is TGTGCCTCCCGTGGGCTGGACAGGGACATAGGCGAGCAGTACTTC. Translation gives CASRGLDRDIGEQYF.

The gene calls are TRBV5-1 and TRBJ2-7; TRBD2 matches 11 bases. V lost 4 bases, J lost 2 bases, and 2 bases stayed unmatched. CDR3 size: 14 residues. The germline gives CDR1 SGHRS, CDR2 YFSETQ. The DNA of the CDR3 is TGCGCCAGCAGCCTGACTAGCGGGGCCTACGAGCAGTACTTC. This translates into CASSLTSGAYEQYF.

V and J are TRBV6-1 and TRBJ2-7; D perhaps matches TRBD2 (5 bases). The length of the CDR3 is 13 residues. The V gene's germline CDR1 is MNHNS and CDR2 SASEGT. V shed 5 bases and J shed 7 bases, with 15 bases lying between them. For the CDR3, the DNA is TGTGCCAGCAGTCCTCGGACCGGCGGGGAGCAGTACTTC. It codes for CASSPRTGGEQYF.

V usage is TRBV18 and J usage is TRBJ2-1, with 8 bases matching TRBD2. The CDR3 contains 15 residues. Trimming removed 3 bases from V and 5 bases from J; junction bases left unmatched: 6. Germline CDR1 and CDR2: KGHSH and LQKENI. The CDR3 region has the DNA TGTGCCAGCTCACCTTTGGCGGGAGGCGACAATGAGCAGTTCTTC. Its protein is CASSPLAGGDNEQFF. The full variable domain, rest sourced from reference TRBV18 and TRBJ2-1, is NAGVMQNPRHLVRRRGQEARLRCSPMKGHSHVYWYRQLPEEGLKFMVYLQKENIIDESGMPKERFSAEFPKEGPSILRIQQVVRGDSAAYFCASSPLAGGDNEQFFGPGTRLTVL.

The chain carries TRBV4-3 and TRBJ2-1; D not resolved. Per the germline V gene, CDR1 is LGHNA and CDR2 is YSLEER. The V end lost 1 base, the J end lost 3 bases, and 7 bases lay between the germline ends. This CDR3 has 14 residues. In DNA form, the CDR3 reads TGCGCCAGCAGCCAAGGGTGGAGCTACAATGAGCAGTTCTTC. Amino acid sequence: CASSQGWSYNEQFF.

This sequence joins TRBV9 and TRBJ2-2, with 12 nucleotides matching TRBD2. The germline CDR1 and CDR2 sequences are SGDLS and YYNGEE. V lost 2 bases, J lost 4 bases, and 9 bases stayed unmatched. This CDR3 has 18 residues. The CDR3 DNA follows: TGTGCCAGCAGCGTTAGGGCTAGCGGGGGGGCGAGCACCGGGGAGCTGTTTTTT. Translated, it gives CASSVRASGGASTGELFF.

The rearrangement uses TRBV30 and TRBJ1-2, with TRBD1 matching over 9 bases. CDR1 and CDR2 from the germline V gene are GTSNPN and SVGIG (reference sequence). The length of the CDR3 is 12 residues. V dropped 8 bases and J dropped 6; count of bases not matched to a gene: 7. In DNA form, the CDR3 reads TGTGCCGGATTGACAGGGGGGGATGGCTACACCTTC. Protein: CAGLTGGDGYTF.